This TCR beta chain came from a study of blood T cell repertoires in COVID-19. On the study more broadly: Sites across the United States, Italy and Spain contributed samples from acute and convalescent COVID-19. The analysed material was cDNA or gDNA that came from T cells, B-cell-depleted T cells, or PBMCs.

Authors' data handling: Reference gene primer amplification yielded estimated nucleated cell counts. Data came from immunoSEQ multiplex PCR; TCRdb stores just in-frame clones and leaves some out. From that table come the V and J calls and clone size; the DNA was used to work out D and trimming. The sample has about 280,000 clones; roughly 86% are singletons. Trimming left V 1 base short and J 6 bases short, with 15 bases between. This CDR3 has 15 residues. Germline V gene lookup returns CDR1 MDHEN and CDR2 SYDVKM. The chain links TRBV28 to TRBJ1-1; TRBD1 might be the D (5 bases). The sequencing sample was made of peripheral blood. The TCR originated in a woman in her twenties or thirties who had recovered from COVID-19. The CDR3 loop reads CASSLSSPVGPEAFF. CDR3 bases: TGTGCCAGCAGTTTATCGTCACCCGTGGGGCCTGAAGCTTTCTTT.